Presented here are 29 T cell receptor beta chains from one specimen sequenced in a study of Japanese encephalitis immunity and Zika vaccine responses. For 6 days, PBMCs labeled with CFSE were cultured with peptide pools at 0.8 to 1 ug/mL each. Live CD56-CD19-CD16-CD3+CD4+ cells with low CFSE were sorted unfixed as proliferating CD4 T cells. TCRdb reprocessed the 5' RACE reads via MiXCR and lists one record per CDR3 protein. Of fewer than 1,300 distinct CDR3 sequences listed, around 3% were seen once; the top ten hold roughly 15%. The input for sequencing was antigen-activated CD4+ T cells from blood, cultured, taken during a Zika inactivated vaccine study. Receptors were obtained from an adult man who received an inactivated Zika virus vaccine.

At least ten counts were recorded for this clonotype. J is TRBJ1-2 and V is TRBV5-5, with TRBD1 matching over 8 bases. Trimming took 2 bases from V and 0 from J; bases not matched to a gene: 3. Germline V gene lookup returns CDR1 SGHKS and CDR2 YYEKEE (reference sequence). There are 15 residues in the CDR3. CDR3 nucleotides: TGTGCCAGCAGCTTTACGACAGGGGCTAACTATGGCTACACCTTC. It translates to CASSFTTGANYGYTF.

In its sample, this clonotype ranks as medium-sized. V is TRBV7-2 and J is TRBJ2-3; tentative D call: TRBD1 (6 bases). Trimming removed 4 bases from V and 3 bases from J, with 14 bases in between. CDR3 size: 15 residues. The germline V gene has CDR1 SGHTA and CDR2 FQGNSA. CDR3 residues: CASSSVGQTTDTQYF. In nucleotides, the CDR3 is TGTGCCAGCAGCTCAGTAGGACAGACAACAGATACGCAGTATTTT.

This clonotype is labeled as medium-sized. The rearrangement joins TRBV20-1 to TRBJ2-1, with a weak D call TRBD2 (7 bases). CDR1 is DFQATT, CDR2 SNEGSKA, per germline (reference sequence). Trimming removed 0 bases at V and 8 bases at J, with 20 bases between. This CDR3 region has 16 residues. CDR3 sequence (DNA): TGCAGTGCTAGAGATCAAGGGGGGGGGGAAGGTTATGAGCAGTTCTTC. Its protein product is CSARDQGGGEGYEQFF.

This clonotype is categorized as medium-sized. The J gene is TRBJ2-5, the V gene TRBV19, with 8 bases identical to TRBD1. V shed 0 bases and J 1 base; nucleotides not matched to a gene: 7. The CDR3 runs 17 residues. CDR1 is LNHDA and CDR2 is SQIVND in the germline V gene (reference sequence). The chain's CDR3 is CASSIETPTGGQETQYF. The CDR3 bases are TGTGCCAGTAGTATAGAGACCCCCACAGGGGGCCAAGAGACCCAGTACTTC.

By sample fraction, this clonotype is large. The rearrangement uses TRBV7-8 and TRBJ2-7; D may be TRBD1 or TRBD2 (5 bases each). From germline, CDR1 is SGHVS and CDR2 FQNEAQ. The V gene lost 3 bases and the J gene lost 3 bases, with 15 bases spanning the gap. There are 15 residues in the CDR3. CDR3 residues: CASSFRGDRDYEQYF. DNA for the CDR3: TGTGCCAGCAGCTTCAGAGGGGACCGAGACTACGAGCAGTACTTC.

This clonotype is classed as medium-sized. The chain recombines TRBV15 with TRBJ1-1; 7 nucleotides line up with TRBD1. V gave up 0 bases and J gave up 4 bases; unmatched junction bases: 8. There are 16 residues in the CDR3. Germline V gene lookup returns CDR1 LNHNV and CDR2 YYDKDF (reference sequence). The DNA for the CDR3 is TGTGCCACCAGCAGAGATACTGCAGGGGGGGTCACTGAAGCTTTCTTT. Translation gives CATSRDTAGGVTEAFF.

This clonotype is classed as hyperexpanded. The J gene is TRBJ2-6, the V gene TRBV6-2 or TRBV6-3; D gene unclear. With 6 bases removed from V and 4 bases from J, the gap between germline ends came to 16 bases. The CDR3 has 16 residues. Germline V gives CDR1 MNHEY, CDR2 SVGEGT. The CDR3 protein is CASSPDTASGANVLTF. The CDR3 DNA reads as TGTGCCAGCAGCCCTGACACCGCCTCAGGGGCCAACGTCCTGACTTTC.

In its sample, this clonotype is medium-sized. The chain employs TRBV18 and TRBJ1-6; 9 bases are shared with TRBD1. V lost 3 bases and J lost 10; bases outside the gene matches: 4. The CDR3 has 14 amino acids. Germline V lookup: CDR1 KGHSH, CDR2 LQKENI. The CDR3: CASSPGTGSSPLHF. In DNA form, the CDR3 reads TGTGCCAGCTCACCTGGGACAGGGTCCTCACCCCTCCACTTT.

This clonotype is medium-sized (0.01 to 0.1%). The V gene is TRBV5-4, the J gene TRBJ2-3, with 16 bases aligning to TRBD2. After removal of 0 bases from V and 5 bases from J, the junction contained 9 bases not matched to a gene. Germline loops: CDR1 SGHNT, CDR2 YYREEE (reference sequence). The CDR3 runs to 19 residues. CDR3 loop: CASSLGPPGLAGGLDTQYF. For the CDR3, the DNA is TGTGCCAGCAGCTTGGGGCCCCCGGGACTAGCGGGGGGGCTAGATACGCAGTATTTT. Full variable domain (remainder filled in from reference TRBV5-4 and TRBJ2-3): ETGVTQSPTHLIKTRGQQVTLRCSSQSGHNTVSWYQQALGQGPQFIFQYYREEENGRGNFPPRFSGLQFPNYSSELNVNALELDDSALYLCASSLGPPGLAGGLDTQYFGPGTRLTVL.

This clonotype is labeled as medium-sized. The gene calls are TRBV7-6 and TRBJ2-5; D possibly corresponds to TRBD2 (6 bases). CDR3 size: 15 residues. Germline assignment: CDR1 SGHVS and CDR2 FNYEAQ. V was shortened by 0 bases and J by 3 bases, with 11 bases between the two germline ends. CDR3 sequence (DNA): TGTGCCAGCAGCTTAGCGGGACTGGTGGAAGAGACCCAGTACTTC. This codes for CASSLAGLVEETQYF.

This clonotype is judged medium-sized. CDR3: CASTDITEAFF. CDR3 coding DNA: TGTGCCAGCACCGACATTACTGAAGCTTTCTTT. The rearrangement uses TRBV6-2 or TRBV6-3 and TRBJ1-1, with D uncertain. The V end lost 7 bases, the J end lost 5 bases, and 8 bases lay between the germline ends. The V gene's germline CDR1 is MNHEY and CDR2 SVGEGT. The CDR3 has 11 amino acids.

This clonotype was observed many times. CDR3 loop: CASRGGGAYSPLHF. The DNA for the CDR3 is TGTGCCAGCAGAGGTGGAGGGGCCTATTCACCCCTCCACTTT. The chain is built from TRBV6-1 and TRBJ1-6; D might be TRBD1 (5 bases). The V end lost 6 bases, the J end lost 8 bases, and 14 bases lay between the germline ends. The CDR3 loop spans 14 amino acids. Looked up from germline, CDR1 is MNHNS and CDR2 is SASEGT.

In its sample, this clonotype is large. The chain carries TRBV3-1 and TRBJ1-2; no clear D gene. V lost 0 bases and J 2 bases, leaving 10 bases between the germline ends. Per germline, CDR1 LGHDT and CDR2 YNNKEL (reference sequence). This CDR3 region has 15 residues. Written as DNA, the CDR3 is TGTGCCAGCAGCCAAGAATCTGCGCCCAACTATGGCTACACCTTC. Translation: CASSQESAPNYGYTF.

This clonotype occurred many times. The V and J genes are TRBV19 and TRBJ2-3; D is ambiguous. Germline V CDR1 and CDR2: LNHDA, SQIVND (reference sequence). V dropped 10 bases and J dropped 1 base, with 12 bases sitting between them. The CDR3 has 13 amino acids. CDR3 in amino acids: CATLKRGTDTQYF. The CDR3 bases are TGTGCCACCCTTAAGCGCGGCACAGATACGCAGTATTTT.

This clonotype is judged medium-sized. This chain uses TRBV6-2 or TRBV6-3 with TRBJ2-7; the D is unclear. CDR1 is MNHEY, CDR2 SVGEGT, per germline. Trimming removed 4 bases at V and 5 bases at J, with 6 bases between. The CDR3 runs to 11 residues. The CDR3 DNA sequence: TGTGCCAGCAGTTCGCTCCACGAGCAGTACTTC. Amino acid sequence: CASSSLHEQYF.

This clonotype was picked up many times. This chain links TRBV6-1 with TRBJ1-4, with D unclear. Looked up from germline, CDR1 is MNHNS and CDR2 is SASEGT. The CDR3 has 13 residues. V lost 8 bases, J lost 8 bases, and 15 bases lay in between. This CDR3 reads CASASATGEKLFF. The CDR3 DNA follows: TGTGCCAGCGCATCGGCGACGGGGGAAAAACTGTTTTTT.

Judged by abundance, this clonotype is large (0.1 to 1%). The V call is TRBV7-9, the J call TRBJ2-5; 10 bases match TRBD2. The CDR3 consists of 14 residues. The J segment lost 5 bases and the V segment lost 5 bases, leaving 5 bases of the junction unmatched. Germline V CDR1 and CDR2: SEHNR, FQNEAQ (reference sequence). CDR3 nucleotides: TGTGCCAGCAGCATCCCTAGCGGGGGTGAGACCCAGTACTTC. It translates to CASSIPSGGETQYF.

This clonotype is medium-sized within its sample. V and J are TRBV10-2 and TRBJ2-2; D gene unclear. Germline CDR1 WSHSY, CDR2 SAAADI. The CDR3 extends over 11 amino acids. Deletions cut 7 bases from V and 6 bases from J, with 6 bases between. DNA of the CDR3: TGCGCCAGCAATGTCGCCGGGGAGCTGTTTTTT. Its translation is CASNVAGELFF.

This clonotype was seen at least ten times. The chain links TRBV19 to TRBJ1-2; D is ambiguous. Germline V gene lookup returns CDR1 LNHDA and CDR2 SQIVND (reference sequence). V gave up 3 bases and J gave up 1 base, with 6 bases separating them. The CDR3 covers 13 residues. As DNA, the CDR3 is TGTGCCAGTAGTATTCGAAGTAACTATGGCTACACCTTC. Translated, it gives CASSIRSNYGYTF.

This clonotype is medium-sized. The chain recombines TRBV7-2 with TRBJ2-5; 8 nucleotides match TRBD2. The J segment lost 1 base and the V segment lost 4 bases, leaving 2 bases of the junction unmatched. CDR3 length: 14 residues. Germline V gene lookup returns CDR1 SGHTA and CDR2 FQGNSA. CDR3 in amino acids: CASSSGGAQETQYF. Written as DNA, the CDR3 is TGTGCCAGCAGCTCCGGGGGGGCCCAAGAGACCCAGTACTTC. The full variable domain, its missing parts supplied by reference TRBV7-2 and TRBJ2-5, is GAGVSQSPSNKVTEKGKDVELRCDPISGHTALYWYRQSLGQGLEFLIYFQGNSAPDKSGLPSDRFSAERTGGSVSTLTIQRTQQEDSAVYLCASSSGGAQETQYFGPGTRLLVL.

This clonotype is termed medium-sized. The chain employs TRBV30 and TRBJ1-4; D is unclear. The CDR3 covers 14 residues. Trimming left V 0 bases short and J 7 bases short, with 12 bases between. The germline gives CDR1 GTSNPN, CDR2 SVGIG (reference sequence). The CDR3 DNA is TGTGCCTGGAGTGTAAGGGCCCCTGGTGAAAAACTGTTTTTT. Translating it yields CAWSVRAPGEKLFF. The full variable domain, completed using reference TRBV30 and TRBJ1-4, is SQTIHQWPATLVQPVGSPLSLECTVEGTSNPNLYWYRQAAGRGLQLLFYSVGIGQISSEVPQNLSASRPQDRQFILSSKKLLLSDSGFYLCAWSVRAPGEKLFFGSGTQLSVL.

This clonotype has a count of ten or more. This chain uses TRBV3-1 with TRBJ2-3; TRBD1 matches at 8 bases. Germline values: CDR1 LGHDT, CDR2 YNNKEL (reference sequence). J gave up 3 bases and V 4 bases, and 6 bases lay outside the gene matches. The CDR3 covers 15 residues. CDR3 DNA sequence: TGTGCCAGCAGCCCCCGGCAGGGGGCAACAGATACGCAGTATTTT. Translation: CASSPRQGATDTQYF.

This clonotype is deemed medium-sized. The chain recombines TRBV20-1 with TRBJ2-1, with 8 positions matching TRBD1. Germline V gives CDR1 DFQATT, CDR2 SNEGSKA (reference sequence). V lost 6 bases, J lost 7 bases, and 17 bases stayed unmatched. The CDR3 consists of 16 residues. The CDR3 DNA sequence: TGCAGTGCCCTCCTCAGCGGACAGGGTCTGTGGAATGAGCAGTTCTTC. It specifies CSALLSGQGLWNEQFF.

This clonotype is classed as medium-sized. This chain joins TRBV6-2 or TRBV6-3 and TRBJ2-7; 10 nucleotides agree with TRBD1. This CDR3 comprises 16 residues. CDR1 and CDR2 (germline): MNHEY, SVGEGT. The ends lost 2 bases at V and 2 bases at J; junction bases unmatched: 6. CDR3 in DNA: TGTGCCAGCAGTTACGCATCAGGACAGGGGGCCTACGAGCAGTACTTC. It translates to CASSYASGQGAYEQYF.

This clonotype is large. This rearrangement joins TRBV9 to TRBJ2-2; tentative D call: TRBD2 (6 bases). This CDR3 has 15 residues. Trimming stripped 2 bases from V and 6 bases from J, with 14 bases between. The germline V gene has CDR1 SGDLS and CDR2 YYNGEE. CDR3 amino acids: CASSVGGLAAGELFF. CDR3 sequence (DNA): TGTGCCAGCAGCGTGGGGGGACTTGCTGCCGGGGAGCTGTTTTTT.

This clonotype is judged medium-sized. The chain recombines TRBV3-1 with TRBJ2-3; D ambiguous. CDR1 and CDR2 from the germline V gene are LGHDT and YNNKEL (reference sequence). The V end lost 3 bases, the J end lost 1 base, and 8 bases lay between the germline ends. This CDR3 spans 14 amino acids. CDR3 sequence reads: CASSQRLGTDTQYF. For the CDR3, the DNA is TGTGCCAGCAGCCAGAGACTCGGCACAGATACGCAGTATTTT.

This clonotype came up a few times. The rearrangement uses TRBV11-2 and TRBJ1-1, with D hard to call. This CDR3 has 13 residues. CDR1 and CDR2 (germline): SGHAT, FQNNGV. Trimming removed 3 bases at V and 6 bases at J, with 11 bases between. The DNA for the CDR3 is TGTGCCAGCAGCTTCACGGGCTGGGCTGAAGCTTTCTTT. It codes for CASSFTGWAEAFF.

Judged by abundance, this clonotype is large (0.1 to 1%). J is TRBJ2-1 and V is TRBV10-3, with TRBD2 matching 14 bases. Germline CDR1 ENHRY, CDR2 SYGVKD. CDR3 length: 16 residues. The ends lost 0 bases at V and 11 bases at J; junction bases unmatched: 6. The CDR3 loop reads CAISESARLAGGKQFF. In DNA, the CDR3 is TGTGCCATCAGTGAGTCGGCTAGACTAGCGGGGGGGAAGCAGTTCTTC.

This clonotype is large. J is TRBJ2-3 and V is TRBV7-2; 8 positions agree with TRBD2. The ends lost 7 bases at V and 3 bases at J; junction bases unmatched: 12. The germline V gene encodes CDR1 SGHTA and CDR2 FQGNSA. CDR3 length: 16 amino acids. The CDR3 loop reads CASTTGAGALTDTQYF. CDR3 bases: TGTGCCAGCACCACCGGAGCGGGGGCCTTGACAGATACGCAGTATTTT.